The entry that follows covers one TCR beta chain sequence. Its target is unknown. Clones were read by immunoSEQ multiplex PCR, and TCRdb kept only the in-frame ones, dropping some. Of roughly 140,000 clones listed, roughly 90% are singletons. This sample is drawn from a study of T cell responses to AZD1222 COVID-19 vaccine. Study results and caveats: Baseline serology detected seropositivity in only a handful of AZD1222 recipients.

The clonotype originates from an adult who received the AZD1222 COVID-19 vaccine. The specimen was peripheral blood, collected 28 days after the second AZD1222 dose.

CDR3 loop: CASSEQFSGNTIYF. CDR3 nucleotides: TGTGCCAGCAGCGAACAGTTCTCTGGAAACACCATATATTTT. This chain links TRBV2 with TRBJ1-3; no reliable D call. CDR1 and CDR2 (germline): SNHLY, FYNNEI. This CDR3 has 14 amino acids. V was cut by 6 bases and J by 0 bases, with 9 bases left in between.